This TCR beta chain was retrieved from a study of T cells in women clearing cervical HPV infection. For the study at large: Cases' blood sampling followed lesion detection by median about 150 days (90 to 200).

Broader study findings: TRBV6-7 relative abundance averaged roughly 0.099% in cases and 0.15% to 0.2% in controls.

Concerning this clone itself: The antigen remains undetermined. Read data end 3 residues before the CDR3 end; the end is taken from the germline J gene.

The data were produced by immunoSEQ multiplex PCR, yet TCRdb's version contains in-frame clones alone and is incomplete. The sample holds 21,000 or so clones. This CDR3 is 12 amino acids long. The V gene's germline CDR1 is GTSNPN and CDR2 SVGIG (reference sequence). The TCR was taken from a woman between 18 and 70 years old with a cervical HPV16 infection that either progressed to CIN3+ or cleared (not recorded which). The chain recombines TRBV30 with TRBJ1-3; D gene ambiguous. The sequencing input was blood buffy coat. CDR3 DNA (partial): TGTGCCTGGAGTGTTCTTTTAAAAACC. Its protein product is CAWSVLLKT. The whole CDR3 region reads CAWSVLLKTIYF.